These 31 T cell receptor beta chains were sequenced from one sample in a study of regulatory T cells in long-lasting Graves disease. The time point here: persistent/refractory GD, antithyroid drugs over 5 years with positive TRAb. PBMCs were the source of the RNA used for TCR sequencing. Arm-PCR of CDR3 regions and iRepertoire HTBI primers were the basis on which TCR beta libraries were built. TCRdb re-derived calls from the multiplex PCR reads in MiXCR, one entry per CDR3 protein. Among roughly 400,000 distinct CDR3 sequences, more than 20% were seen once, and the ten largest hold 20%. Here the sequenced sample was peripheral blood mononuclear cells (PBMCs), taken when the disease was refractory, from a patient treated with antithyroid drugs. The receptors derive from a female donor with Graves disease.

This chain connects TRBV28 to TRBJ2-1; no clear D gene. Germline values: CDR1 MDHEN, CDR2 SYDVKM. Trimming left V 4 bases short and J 4 bases short, with 8 bases between. The CDR3 spans 13 residues. CDR3: CASSSSLYNEQFF. CDR3 coding DNA: TGTGCCAGCAGTTCCTCGTTATACAATGAGCAGTTCTTC.

This clonotype was seen many times. This sequence joins TRBV28 and TRBJ2-5; D is perhaps TRBD1 (6 bases). V shed 6 bases and J shed 2 bases, with 13 bases lying between them. From germline, CDR1 is MDHEN and CDR2 SYDVKM. The CDR3 length is 14 residues. CDR3 sequence: CASSRGQSQETQYF. DNA for the CDR3: TGTGCCAGCAGCCGGGGACAAAGTCAAGAGACCCAGTACTTC.

This clonotype was observed at least ten times. The V and J genes are TRBV30 and TRBJ2-7; D remains ambiguous. Trimming took 0 bases from V and 4 from J, leaving 10 bases between them. The CDR3 contains 13 residues. Looked up from germline, CDR1 is GTSNPN and CDR2 is SVGIG (reference sequence). The CDR3 coding sequence is TGTGCCTGGAGTGTACATTTTGCGTACGAGCAGTACTTC. This gives the protein CAWSVHFAYEQYF.

V is TRBV9 and J is TRBJ1-6, with TRBD1 matching over 10 bases. The CDR3 is made up of 15 amino acids. The V and J ends lost 3 bases and 5 bases, in that order; junction bases with no gene match: 2. Germline lookup yields CDR1 SGDLS and CDR2 YYNGEE. This CDR3 is CASSGGTGDNSPLHF. The CDR3 DNA follows: TGTGCCAGCAGCGGAGGGACAGGGGATAATTCACCCCTCCACTTT.

The chain recombines TRBV5-6 with TRBJ1-3; D unresolved. The germline V gene has CDR1 SGHDT and CDR2 YYEEEE. V shed 4 bases and J shed 1 base, with 18 bases lying between them. The length of the CDR3 is 17 residues. Here the CDR3 reads CASSHLEGRISGNTIYF. CDR3 nucleotide sequence: TGTGCCAGCAGCCATTTGGAGGGCAGGATATCTGGAAACACCATATATTTT.

CDR3 residues: CASSSGRASEKLFF. CDR3 nucleotides: TGTGCCAGTAGTTCAGGACGGGCGAGTGAAAAACTGTTTTTT. This chain links TRBV19 with TRBJ1-4; D ambiguous. V lost 5 bases to trimming and J lost 7 bases, with 14 bases between them. The CDR3 spans 14 residues. Germline CDR1 is LNHDA and CDR2 is SQIVND (reference sequence).

The gene calls are TRBV10-3 and TRBJ2-7; 7 bases match TRBD2. Unmatched junction bases numbered 9, after V lost 7 bases and J lost 6 bases. This CDR3 region has 13 residues. Germline V gene data show CDR1 as ENHRY and CDR2 as SYGVKD. This CDR3 reads CAIMRAGGTEQYF. DNA for the CDR3: TGTGCCATCATGAGGGCCGGGGGGACCGAGCAGTACTTC.

In this sample, this clonotype turned up many times. J is TRBJ2-7 and V is TRBV12-3 or TRBV12-4; D unclear. Trimming removed 7 bases from V and 3 bases from J, with 10 bases in between. The CDR3 runs to 12 residues. The CDR3 protein is CASKKASYEQYF. The DNA for the CDR3 is TGTGCCAGCAAAAAGGCCAGCTACGAGCAGTACTTC.

This clonotype was detected many times. The rearrangement uses TRBV12-3 or TRBV12-4 and TRBJ1-6; D gene ambiguous. The CDR3 sequence is 15 residues long. V was trimmed by 3 bases and J by 7 bases, leaving 13 bases between them. CDR3 DNA: TGTGCCAGCAGTTTTGGAGGCAGCCTCAATTCACCCCTCCACTTT. As protein: CASSFGGSLNSPLHF.

This clonotype was seen only a few times. A read error may explain this, as a much larger clone is one base away. This chain connects TRBV28 to TRBJ1-5, with 12 bases lining up with TRBD1. The CDR3 extends over 20 amino acids. The V segment lost 4 bases and the J segment 6 bases; nucleotides outside the gene matches: 19. CDR1 and CDR2 from the germline V gene are MDHEN and SYDVKM. DNA for the CDR3: TGTGCCAGCAGTTCCCTATTGCTTTCCGAAGGGACAGGGGGCAGTCAGCCCCAGCATTTT. Residues: CASSSLLLSEGTGGSQPQHF.

The chain links TRBV6-1 to TRBJ1-2; a possible D gene is TRBD1 (5 bases). The V and J ends lost 6 bases and 4 bases respectively, with 12 bases between them. Germline CDR1 and CDR2: MNHNS and SASEGT. The CDR3 length is 13 residues. The CDR3 nucleotides read TGTGCCAGCAGACAAGACAGAGCCTATGGCTACACCTTC. Translated, it gives CASRQDRAYGYTF.

The chain has TRBV19 and TRBJ2-6; D tentatively reads TRBD1 or TRBD2 (5 bases each). CDR1 is LNHDA and CDR2 is SQIVND in the germline V gene (reference sequence). The CDR3 has 18 amino acids. V lost 5 bases to trimming and J lost 1 base, with 18 bases between them. CDR3 amino acids: CASSLRPGHLSGANVLTF. DNA for the CDR3: TGTGCCAGTAGTCTCAGGCCGGGGCACCTGTCTGGGGCCAACGTCCTGACTTTC.

V and J are TRBV10-3 and TRBJ2-7; D could derive from TRBD1 or TRBD2 (5 bases each). V lost 4 bases to trimming and J lost 3 bases, with 10 bases between them. The CDR3 extends over 13 amino acids. The germline CDR1 and CDR2 sequences are ENHRY and SYGVKD. DNA of the CDR3: TGTGCCATCAGTGCTGGGGGATTCTACGAGCAGTACTTC. Translation gives CAISAGGFYEQYF.

This clonotype turned up a few times. The rearrangement links TRBV2 to TRBJ2-5; unclear D gene. With 2 bases removed from V and 2 bases from J, the gap between germline ends came to 12 bases. The V gene's germline CDR1 is SNHLY and CDR2 FYNNEI. The CDR3 contains 15 residues. CDR3 coding DNA: TGTGCCAGCAGTGAAAATATAGGGATACAAGAGACCCAGTACTTC. Its translation is CASSENIGIQETQYF.

The J gene is TRBJ1-1, the V gene TRBV20-1; a possible D gene is TRBD1 (6 bases). CDR3 length: 14 amino acids. Trimming removed 7 bases from V and 0 bases from J, with 15 bases in between. The germline CDR1 and CDR2 sequences are DFQATT and SNEGSKA (reference sequence). CDR3 region: CSGGKQGMNTEAFF. The CDR3 nucleotides are TGCAGTGGAGGAAAACAGGGAATGAACACTGAAGCTTTCTTT.

The gene calls are TRBV28 and TRBJ2-1; 8 bases line up with TRBD1. The germline gives CDR1 MDHEN, CDR2 SYDVKM. The CDR3 is 15 residues long. Unmatched junction bases numbered 6, after V lost 6 bases and J lost 2 bases. CDR3 DNA sequence: TGTGCCAGCAGAAATGACAGGGGAACCTACAATGAGCAGTTCTTC. Translation: CASRNDRGTYNEQFF.

For the CDR3, the DNA is TGTGCCAGCAGCCAAGATCTGGTAGGACTAGCGAACCGACGGGACACCGGGGAGCTGTTTTTT. Its translation: CASSQDLVGLANRRDTGELFF. This chain links TRBV3-2 with TRBJ2-2; the table's D call, TRBD2, was not checked against the DNA. TRBV3-2 is shown as a pseudogene. CDR3 length: 21 residues.

The V gene is TRBV10-3, the J gene TRBJ1-5; D call uncertain. Germline V lookup: CDR1 ENHRY, CDR2 SYGVKD. V was cut by 11 bases and J by 6 bases, with 20 bases left in between. The CDR3 sequence is 14 residues long. CDR3 DNA: TGTGCCGCCCGTGATCGCGGACCGGTTCAGCCCCAGCATTTT. This sequence encodes CAARDRGPVQPQHF.

This clonotype was picked up a small number of times. V is TRBV12-3 or TRBV12-4 and J is TRBJ2-3; D may correspond to TRBD1 or TRBD2 (5 bases each). The germline V and J ends were trimmed by 7 bases and 0 bases, with 14 bases remaining between them. CDR3 length: 15 residues. The CDR3: CASTTEGRSTDTQYF. The CDR3 region has the DNA TGTGCCAGCACCACTGAGGGGCGGAGCACAGATACGCAGTATTTT.

This clonotype was seen a few times. The chain couples TRBV29-1 to TRBJ2-5; the match to TRBD2 covers 7 bases. Germline V gene lookup returns CDR1 SQVTM and CDR2 ANQGSEA. The CDR3 sequence is 16 residues long. V lost 6 bases to trimming and J lost 2 bases; unmatched junction nucleotides: 15. CDR3 sequence (DNA): TGCAGCGTCCCTGCGCTGGGCCCTAGCGGTCAAGAGACCCAGTACTTC. Its protein is CSVPALGPSGQETQYF.

This clonotype turned up a few times. The rearrangement links TRBV7-2 to TRBJ2-3, with TRBD2 matching over 7 bases. CDR1 is SGHTA and CDR2 is FQGNSA in the germline V gene. The V gene end was trimmed by 5 bases and the J gene end by 2 bases; junction bases not matched to a gene: 19. The CDR3 is 19 residues long. CDR3 region: CASSVSGLAELLPTDTQYF. The CDR3 DNA sequence: TGTGCCAGCAGCGTATCGGGCCTAGCGGAGCTCCTCCCCACAGATACGCAGTATTTT.

This clonotype appeared many times. This sequence joins TRBV28 and TRBJ1-1; TRBD1 is a possible D gene (6 bases). The germline V gene encodes CDR1 MDHEN and CDR2 SYDVKM. The V and J ends lost 6 bases and 3 bases respectively, with 26 bases between them. CDR3 length: 18 amino acids. This chain's CDR3 is CASRPLWAWGGLHTEAFF. In nucleotides, the CDR3 is TGTGCCAGCAGACCGCTTTGGGCCTGGGGGGGGCTGCACACTGAAGCTTTCTTT.

This clonotype has a count of ten or more. The J gene is TRBJ1-1, the V gene TRBV20-1; tentatively, D is TRBD1 (5 bases). Germline assignment: CDR1 DFQATT and CDR2 SNEGSKA (reference sequence). The CDR3 is 15 amino acids. Deletions cut 0 bases from V and 4 bases from J, with 15 bases between. CDR3 DNA sequence: TGCAGTGCTAGAGATCTCATCAGGGTGGGCACTGAAGCTTTCTTT. This codes for CSARDLIRVGTEAFF.

Note on this clonotype: A much larger clone lies one base from this, so it may be a read error. J is TRBJ2-5 and V is TRBV3-1; D not certain. Germline V lookup: CDR1 LGHDT, CDR2 YNNKEL (reference sequence). The CDR3 extends over 12 amino acids. The CDR3 nucleotides read TGTGTCAGCAGCCAGTGGGGAGAGACCCAGTACTTC. Its protein is CVSSQWGETQYF.

Only a few counts were recorded for this clonotype. This chain uses TRBV7-6 with TRBJ2-5, with a possible D match to TRBD1 (6 bases). The CDR3 runs 13 residues. The germline V gene encodes CDR1 SGHVS and CDR2 FNYEAQ. The V end lost 4 bases, the J end lost 3 bases, and 9 bases lay between the germline ends. CDR3 DNA: TGTGCCAGCAGCTCCCGGACAGAAGAGACCCAGTACTTC. Translation gives CASSSRTEETQYF. Full variable domain (rest looked up from reference TRBV7-6 and TRBJ2-5): GAGVSQSPRYKVTKRGQDVALRCDPISGHVSLYWYRQALGQGPEFLTYFNYEAQQDKSGLPNDRFSAERPEGSISTLTIQRTEQRDSAMYRCASSSRTEETQYFGPGTRLLVL.

The gene calls are TRBV29-1 and TRBJ2-6; D not resolved. CDR3 length equals 13 residues. Per the germline V gene, CDR1 is SQVTM and CDR2 is ANQGSEA. Trimming removed 6 bases at V and 0 bases at J, with 6 bases between. DNA for the CDR3: TGCAGCGTGTGGAGCTCTGGGGCCAACGTCCTGACTTTC. Translating gives CSVWSSGANVLTF.

This clonotype was observed at least ten times. V is TRBV29-1 and J is TRBJ1-2; the match to TRBD1 covers 9 bases. The CDR3 runs 12 residues. Germline V gene data show CDR1 as SQVTM and CDR2 as ANQGSEA. With V trimmed by 3 bases and J by 7 bases, 3 bases remained unmatched. The CDR3 region is CSVDEDRGGYTF. The DNA for the CDR3 is TGCAGCGTTGATGAGGACAGGGGTGGCTACACCTTC.

Regarding this clonotype: Since a much larger clone is just one base distant, this may be a read error. J is TRBJ2-5 and V is TRBV7-2; no clear D gene. Germline values: CDR1 SGHTA, CDR2 FQGNSA. CDR3 length: 15 residues. CDR3 sequence: CASSLDWNRQEIQYF. The CDR3 region has the DNA TGTGCCAGCAGCTTAGATTGGAACAGACAAGAGATCCAGTACTTC.

A note on this clonotype: Since a much larger clone is just one base distant, this may be a read error. The chain uses TRBV2 and TRBJ2-7, with 11 bases fitting TRBD2. Germline CDR1 is SNHLY and CDR2 is FYNNEI. J was trimmed by 12 bases and V by 7 bases; bases with no gene match: 8. The CDR3 totals 12 residues. CDR3 region: CASNLAGGVRYF. CDR3 DNA: TGTGCCAGCAATCTAGCGGGAGGTGTGCGGTACTTC. Full variable domain (remainder filled in from reference TRBV2 and TRBJ2-7): EPEVTQTPSHQVTQMGQEVILRCVPISNHLYFYWYRQILGQKVEFLVSFYNNEISEKSEIFDDQFSVERPDGSNFTLKIRSTKLEDSAMYFCASNLAGGVRYFGPGTRLTVT.

This clonotype occurred many times. V is TRBV7-8 and J is TRBJ1-1; 7 bases fit TRBD1. Germline-derived CDR1 and CDR2 are SGHVS and FQNEAQ. The CDR3 contains 13 residues. Losses at the gene ends were 6 bases for V and 7 bases for J; bases not matched to a gene: 8. The CDR3 sequence is CASSLRDSYEAFF. CDR3 bases: TGTGCCAGCAGTTTACGGGACAGCTATGAAGCTTTCTTT.

V and J are TRBV6-1 and TRBJ2-7, with D hard to call. Germline V gene sequence: CDR1 MNHNS, CDR2 SASEGT. V shed 5 bases and J shed 4 bases, with 30 bases lying between them. The CDR3 loop spans 19 amino acids. The CDR3 spells CASSQIGQVDDKWGYEQYF. As DNA, the CDR3 is TGTGCCAGCAGTCAGATCGGGCAGGTCGACGACAAATGGGGATACGAGCAGTACTTC.